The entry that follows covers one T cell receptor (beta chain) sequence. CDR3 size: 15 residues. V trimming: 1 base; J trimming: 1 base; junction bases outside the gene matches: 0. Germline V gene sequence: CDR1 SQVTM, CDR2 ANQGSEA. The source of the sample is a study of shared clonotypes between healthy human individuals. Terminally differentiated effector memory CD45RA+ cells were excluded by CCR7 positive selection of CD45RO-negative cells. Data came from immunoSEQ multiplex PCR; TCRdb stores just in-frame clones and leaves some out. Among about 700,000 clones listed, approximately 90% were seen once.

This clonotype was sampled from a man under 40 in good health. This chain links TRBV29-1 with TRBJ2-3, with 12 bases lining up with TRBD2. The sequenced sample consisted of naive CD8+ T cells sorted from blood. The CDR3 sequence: CSVEGTSGGTDTQYF. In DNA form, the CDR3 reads TGCAGCGTTGAAGGGACTAGCGGGGGCACAGATACGCAGTATTTT.